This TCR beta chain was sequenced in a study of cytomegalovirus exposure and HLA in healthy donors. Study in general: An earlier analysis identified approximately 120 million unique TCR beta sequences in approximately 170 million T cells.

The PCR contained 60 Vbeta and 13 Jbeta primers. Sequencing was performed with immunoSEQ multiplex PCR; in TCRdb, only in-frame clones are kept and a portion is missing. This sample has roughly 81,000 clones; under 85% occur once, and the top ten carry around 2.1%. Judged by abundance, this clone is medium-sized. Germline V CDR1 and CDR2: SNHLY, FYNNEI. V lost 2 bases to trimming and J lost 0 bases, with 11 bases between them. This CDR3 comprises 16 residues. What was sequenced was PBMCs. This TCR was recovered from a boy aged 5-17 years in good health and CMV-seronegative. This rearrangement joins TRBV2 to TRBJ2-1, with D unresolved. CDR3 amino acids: CASSESPLSSYNEQFF. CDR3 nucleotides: TGTGCCAGCAGTGAATCCCCCCTGAGCTCCTACAATGAGCAGTTCTTC.